Below, 5 T cell receptor beta chains from the same sample are listed, as sequenced in a study of CD8 T cells in Susac syndrome. An amount of RNA that ranged from 0.5 to 1 ug was reverse transcribed with random hexamers. TCRdb reprocessed the immunoSEQ multiplex PCR reads via MiXCR and lists one record per CDR3 protein. The sample yields hundreds of thousands of distinct CDR3 sequences, approximately 92% seen once. The sequenced sample consisted of CD4+ T cells from PBMCs. Receptors were obtained from a human donor with multiple sclerosis.

The chain uses TRBV3-1 and TRBJ2-5, with unresolved D. The germline V gene encodes CDR1 LGHDT and CDR2 YNNKEL (reference sequence). V was cut by 10 bases and J by 1 base, with 13 bases left in between. CDR3 size: 13 residues. CDR3 sequence (DNA): TGTGCCACCCGTGGGTCGGGCCAAGAGACCCAGTACTTC. Translation gives CATRGSGQETQYF.

This chain links TRBV5-1 with TRBJ2-2, with TRBD1 matching 7 bases. The ends lost 4 bases at V and 8 bases at J; junction bases unmatched: 11. The germline CDR1 and CDR2 sequences are SGHRS and YFSETQ. The CDR3 extends over 15 amino acids. This chain's CDR3 is CASSDDRALTGELFF. CDR3 bases: TGCGCCAGCAGCGACGACAGGGCATTGACGGGGGAGCTGTTTTTT.

This sequence joins TRBV14 and TRBJ2-7; perhaps TRBD1 as D (5 bases). Trimming shortened V by 0 bases and J by 3 bases, and 12 bases separated the two germline ends. CDR1 and CDR2 (germline): SGHDN, FVKESK. This CDR3 contains 15 residues. For the CDR3, the DNA is TGTGCCAGCAGCCAAGATGGGCAGGGCTGCTACGAGCAGTACGTC. It yields the protein CASSQDGQGCYEQYV.

The CDR3 DNA follows: TGCGCCAGCAGCTTGGGTAGGCAGGGGGAGGACGAGCAGTACTTC. It encodes CASSLGRQGEDEQYF. This chain uses TRBV5-1 with TRBJ2-7; D possibly corresponds to TRBD1 (7 bases). The germline V gene encodes CDR1 SGHRS and CDR2 YFSETQ. Trimming removed 0 bases from V and 5 bases from J, with 15 bases in between. CDR3 size: 15 residues. The whole variable domain, filled in from reference TRBV5-1 and TRBJ2-7, reads KAGVTQTPRYLIKTRGQQVTLSCSPISGHRSVSWYQQTPGQGLQFLFEYFSETQRNKGNFPGRFSGRQFSNSRSEMNVSTLELGDSALYLCASSLGRQGEDEQYFGPGTRLTVT.

This clonotype was seen once. V is TRBV3-1 and J is TRBJ1-5, with D possibly matching TRBD1 (5 bases). V was shortened by 3 bases and J by 2 bases, with 11 bases between the two germline ends. CDR1 LGHDT and CDR2 YNNKEL come from the germline V gene (reference sequence). CDR3 size: 15 residues. CDR3 region: CASSQGRGGNQPQHF. The CDR3 nucleotides read TGTGCCAGCAGCCAGGGAAGGGGTGGCAATCAGCCCCAGCATTTT.